Following are 10 T cell receptor beta chains from one sample sequenced in a study of breast tumors, draining lymph nodes, adjacent tissues (dated by TCRdb to about 2016). The axillary draining lymph nodes of breast cancer patients were the source of the lymph node samples. Library method: multiplex PCR. Sequencer: Illumina HiSeq 2000. TCRdb's own reprocessing of the public reads used fastp at Q25 and MiXCR and kept productive beta chains. Rows matching on CDR3 protein sequence are summarized as one entry with the most common DNA and genes. For this sample the table gives 200,000 or so distinct CDR3 sequences, of which 31% were detected only once. The leading ten clones occupy approximately 4.5% of the sample. The specimen sequenced was axillary lymph node tissue. These receptors all come from a female donor with breast cancer. Some clones in this sample may be carry-over from other donors' samples.

Concerning this clonotype itself: This may arise from a read error, as a much more abundant clone is one base away. The chain is built from TRBV5-1 and TRBJ2-1; D is ambiguous. The V gene's germline CDR1 is SGHRS and CDR2 YFSETQ. The CDR3 extends over 13 amino acids. The CDR3 spells CASSLATGNDQFF. For the CDR3, the DNA is TGCGCCAGCAGCTTGGCCACTGGGAATGACCAGTTCTTC.

This chain connects TRBV9 to TRBJ1-3; 8 bases align to TRBD1. The V segment lost 4 bases and the J segment 9 bases; nucleotides outside the gene matches: 6. Germline V gene lookup returns CDR1 SGDLS and CDR2 YYNGEE. The length of the CDR3 is 13 residues. The DNA for the CDR3 is TGTGCCAGCAGCCCGGGACAGGATAGCACCATATATTTT. It codes for CASSPGQDSTIYF. Full variable domain (missing parts from reference TRBV9 and TRBJ1-3): DSGVTQTPKHLITATGQRVTLRCSPRSGDLSVYWYQQSLDQGLQFLIQYYNGEERAKGNILERFSAQQFPDLHSELNLSSLELGDSALYFCASSPGQDSTIYFGEGSWLTVV.

Many counts were recorded for this clonotype. The CDR3 DNA follows: TGTGCCAGCAGCGGCGGACAGGGGCCGCAAGAGACCCAGTACTTC. Protein: CASSGGQGPQETQYF. V usage is TRBV7-9 and J usage is TRBJ2-5; 9 nucleotides agree with TRBD1. CDR3 length: 15 residues. The germline gives CDR1 SEHNR, CDR2 FQNEAQ (reference sequence). V shed 5 bases and J 2 bases; nucleotides not matched to a gene: 6.

This clonotype was counted ten times or more. The chain uses TRBV7-9 and TRBJ2-3; D gene uncertain. The CDR3 consists of 12 residues. Germline V gives CDR1 SEHNR, CDR2 FQNEAQ (reference sequence). The germline V and J ends were trimmed by 1 base and 10 bases, with 9 bases remaining between them. The CDR3 sequence: CASSLGGLAQYF. As DNA, the CDR3 is TGTGCCAGCAGCTTAGGGGGTCTGGCGCAGTATTTT.

The table lists this clonotype with many counts. The J gene is TRBJ2-2, the V gene TRBV5-1; TRBD1 agrees at 7 bases. J was trimmed by 3 bases and V by 5 bases; bases with no gene match: 1. Germline-derived CDR1 and CDR2 are SGHRS and YFSETQ. This CDR3 has 13 amino acids. The CDR3, as DNA: TGCGCCAGCAGTACAGGGGACACCGGGGAGCTGTTTTTT. Protein: CASSTGDTGELFF.

V gene TRBV20-1 combines with J gene TRBJ1-6, with unresolved D. Looked up from germline, CDR1 is DFQATT and CDR2 is SNEGSKA (reference sequence). This CDR3 has 12 residues. Trimming removed 4 bases from V and 7 bases from J, with 8 bases in between. CDR3 residues: CSAKPGNSPLHF. The CDR3 DNA reads TGCAGTGCTAAACCGGGGAATTCACCCCTCCACTTT.

This clonotype has a count of ten or more. The chain links TRBV25-1 to TRBJ1-2; the D is unclear. CDR1 is MGHDK and CDR2 is SYGVNS in the germline V gene. The germline V and J ends were trimmed by 3 bases and 0 bases, with 8 bases remaining between them. The CDR3 loop spans 14 amino acids. The CDR3 loop is CASSDTGANYGYTF. The CDR3 nucleotides read TGTGCCAGCAGTGACACGGGAGCTAACTATGGCTACACCTTC.

In regard to this clonotype: The junction differs from germline at one of its ends, possibly a read error. The chain couples TRBV20-1 to TRBJ1-4; 7 bases align to TRBD1. The CDR3 is 14 residues long. Germline V gives CDR1 DFQATT, CDR2 SNEGSKA (reference sequence). CDR3 nucleotides: TGTAGTGCGATAGGGGGCGGGGATAATGAAAAACTGCTTTTT. Protein: CSAIGGGDNEKLLF.

This clonotype was observed many times. V usage is TRBV20-1 and J usage is TRBJ2-5, with D perhaps matching TRBD2 (6 bases). V lost 1 base and J lost 7, with 16 bases in between. The CDR3 spans 14 residues. Germline loops: CDR1 DFQATT, CDR2 SNEGSKA (reference sequence). The CDR3 DNA reads TGCAGTGCTAGAGTGGGGGGTATTTCTGCGACCCAGTACTTC. As protein: CSARVGGISATQYF.

The chain is built from TRBV20-1 and TRBJ2-3; D is undetermined. Trimming removed 5 bases from V and 4 bases from J, with 10 bases in between. Germline CDR1 reads DFQATT; CDR2 reads SNEGSKA (reference sequence). The CDR3 is 12 amino acids. CDR3 nucleotides: TGCAGTGCTGTAGAAGTCGCAGATACGCAGTATTTT. As protein: CSAVEVADTQYF.